This T cell receptor (beta chain) was profiled in a study of T cell responses to AZD1222 COVID-19 vaccine. Study at large: Samples with a second dose at about 4 or about 12 weeks were pooled together. Study observations and caveats: Vaccine-associated CD4 TCRs spanned spike, dominant at 160-218 and 743-854.

The V end was cut by 0 bases, the J end by 0 bases, with 6 bases between. The CDR3 runs 15 residues. CDR1 and CDR2 (germline): KGHSH, LQKENI. Sequencing was performed with immunoSEQ multiplex PCR; in TCRdb, only in-frame clones are kept and a portion is missing. The sample lists around 120,000 clones, less than 95% occurring once. As to this clone: The target antigen is unknown.

This rearrangement joins TRBV18 to TRBJ1-5, with no clear D. The TCR originated in an adult in good health. The sequenced sample was peripheral blood, obtained on day 0 of AZD1222 vaccination. CDR3 sequence: CASSPPADSNQPQHF. Written as DNA, the CDR3 is TGTGCCAGCTCACCACCGGCGGATAGCAATCAGCCCCAGCATTTT.